Here is one TCR beta chain with its context. The data were taken from a study of blood T cell repertoires in COVID-19. The CDR3 contains 18 residues. V lost 5 bases and J lost 1; bases outside the gene matches: 15. Germline V gene data show CDR1 as LGHNT and CDR2 as FRNRAP. Authors' methods: Amplification of reference gene primers was used by the study to estimate nucleated cell counts. Data came from immunoSEQ multiplex PCR; TCRdb stores just in-frame clones and leaves some out. V, J and clone size are taken as reported in that table, and D and trimming were inferred from the DNA itself. Of approximately 170,000 clones listed, approximately 93% were seen once; the top ten hold around 2%.

The genes are TRBV12-5 and TRBJ1-1; TRBD1 aligns across 8 bases. The sample comprised peripheral blood. This TCR derives from a woman aged 55-70 years with COVID-19, enrolled during active disease. In DNA form, the CDR3 reads TGTGCTAGTGGTACCTCTGGAGACAGGGGAGTTAAGAACACTGAAGCTTTCTTT. Its protein is CASGTSGDRGVKNTEAFF.